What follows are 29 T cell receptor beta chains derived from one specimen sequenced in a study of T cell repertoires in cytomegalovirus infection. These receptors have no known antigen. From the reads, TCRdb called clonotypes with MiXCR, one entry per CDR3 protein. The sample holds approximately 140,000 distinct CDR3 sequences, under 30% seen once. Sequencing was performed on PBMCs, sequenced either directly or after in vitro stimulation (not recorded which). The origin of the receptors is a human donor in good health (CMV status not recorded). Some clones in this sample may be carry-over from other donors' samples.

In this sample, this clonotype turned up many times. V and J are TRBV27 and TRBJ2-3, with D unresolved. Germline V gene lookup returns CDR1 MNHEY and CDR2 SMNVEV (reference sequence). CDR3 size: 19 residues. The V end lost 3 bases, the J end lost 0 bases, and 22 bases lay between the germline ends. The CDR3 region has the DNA TGTGCCAGCAGTTTCAGAACCGGTTGGCGGCCCCCTAGCACAGATACGCAGTATTTT. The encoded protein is CASSFRTGWRPPSTDTQYF.

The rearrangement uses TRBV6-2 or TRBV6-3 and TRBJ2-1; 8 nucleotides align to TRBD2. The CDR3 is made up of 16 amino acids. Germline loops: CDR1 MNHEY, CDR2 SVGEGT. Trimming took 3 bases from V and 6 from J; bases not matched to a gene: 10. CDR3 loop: CASSYHIAGPLNEQFF. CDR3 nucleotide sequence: TGTGCCAGCAGTTATCATATAGCGGGACCGCTCAATGAGCAGTTCTTC.

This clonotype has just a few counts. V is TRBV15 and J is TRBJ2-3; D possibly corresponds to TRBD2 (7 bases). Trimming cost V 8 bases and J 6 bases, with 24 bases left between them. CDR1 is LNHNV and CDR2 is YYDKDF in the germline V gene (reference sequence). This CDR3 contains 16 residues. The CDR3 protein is CATSGGSGGQRDTQYF. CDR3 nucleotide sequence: TGTGCCACCTCAGGAGGGTCGGGGGGCCAGCGGGATACGCAGTATTTT.

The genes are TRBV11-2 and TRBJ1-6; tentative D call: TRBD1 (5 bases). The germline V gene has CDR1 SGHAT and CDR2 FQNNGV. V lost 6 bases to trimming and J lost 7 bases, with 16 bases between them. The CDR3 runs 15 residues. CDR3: CASREGVGINSPLHF. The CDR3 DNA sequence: TGTGCCAGCAGAGAAGGGGTAGGGATAAATTCACCCCTCCACTTT.

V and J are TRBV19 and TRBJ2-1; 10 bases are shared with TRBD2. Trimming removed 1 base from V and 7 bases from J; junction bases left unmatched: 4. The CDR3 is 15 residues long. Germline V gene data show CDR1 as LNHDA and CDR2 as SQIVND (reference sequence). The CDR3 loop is CASSIVGTSVNEQFF. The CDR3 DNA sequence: TGTGCCAGTAGTATAGTGGGGACTAGCGTTAATGAGCAGTTCTTC.

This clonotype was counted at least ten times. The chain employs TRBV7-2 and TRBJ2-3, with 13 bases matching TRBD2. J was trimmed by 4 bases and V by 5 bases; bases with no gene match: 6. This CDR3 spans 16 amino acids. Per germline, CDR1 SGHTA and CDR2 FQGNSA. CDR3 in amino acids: CASSRRTSGSPDTQYF. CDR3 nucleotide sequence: TGTGCCAGCAGCCGTCGGACTAGCGGGAGCCCAGATACGCAGTATTTT.

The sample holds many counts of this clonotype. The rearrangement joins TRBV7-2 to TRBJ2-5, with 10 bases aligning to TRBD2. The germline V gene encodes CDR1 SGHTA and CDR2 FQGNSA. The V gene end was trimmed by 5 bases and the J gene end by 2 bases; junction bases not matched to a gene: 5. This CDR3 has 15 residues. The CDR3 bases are TGTGCCAGCAGCCAGAGGACTAGCGGTCAAGAGACCCAGTACTTC. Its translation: CASSQRTSGQETQYF. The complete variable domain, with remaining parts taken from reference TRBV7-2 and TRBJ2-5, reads GAGVSQSPSNKVTEKGKDVELRCDPISGHTALYWYRQSLGQGLEFLIYFQGNSAPDKSGLPSDRFSAERTGGSVSTLTIQRTQQEDSAVYLCASSQRTSGQETQYFGPGTRLLVL.

CDR3 loop: CSARGTSGSVEQFF. CDR3 coding DNA: TGCAGTGCTAGAGGGACTAGCGGGAGTGTTGAGCAGTTCTTC. The genes are TRBV20-1 and TRBJ2-1; TRBD2 matches at 13 bases. In germline, CDR1 is DFQATT, CDR2 SNEGSKA (reference sequence). CDR3 length: 14 amino acids. V was pared by 1 base and J by 9 bases, with 3 bases of the junction left unmatched.

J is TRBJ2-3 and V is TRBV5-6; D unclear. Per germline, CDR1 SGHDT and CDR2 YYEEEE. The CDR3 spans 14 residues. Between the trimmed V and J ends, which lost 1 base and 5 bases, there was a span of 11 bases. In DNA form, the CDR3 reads TGTGCCAGCAGCTTGAGTCCAACGGGAGATACGCAGTATTTT. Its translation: CASSLSPTGDTQYF. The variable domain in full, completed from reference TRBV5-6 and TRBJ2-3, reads DAGVTQSPTHLIKTRGQQVTLRCSPKSGHDTVSWYQQALGQGPQFIFQYYEEEERQRGNFPDRFSGHQFPNYSSELNVNALLLGDSALYLCASSLSPTGDTQYFGPGTRLTVL.

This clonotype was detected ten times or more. CDR3 DNA: TGTGCCAGCAGCTTAATTATCGGTACGGAGTGGGAGCGGCGTGGGACCCAGTACTTC. This encodes CASSLIIGTEWERRGTQYF. This sequence joins TRBV7-2 and TRBJ2-5, with D possibly being TRBD2 (5 bases). This CDR3 contains 19 residues. The V gene lost 2 bases and the J gene lost 7 bases, with 29 bases spanning the gap. Looked up from germline, CDR1 is SGHTA and CDR2 is FQGNSA. Variable domain in full (rest from reference TRBV7-2 and TRBJ2-5): GAGVSQSPSNKVTEKGKDVELRCDPISGHTALYWYRQSLGQGLEFLIYFQGNSAPDKSGLPSDRFSAERTGGSVSTLTIQRTQQEDSAVYLCASSLIIGTEWERRGTQYFGPGTRLLVL.

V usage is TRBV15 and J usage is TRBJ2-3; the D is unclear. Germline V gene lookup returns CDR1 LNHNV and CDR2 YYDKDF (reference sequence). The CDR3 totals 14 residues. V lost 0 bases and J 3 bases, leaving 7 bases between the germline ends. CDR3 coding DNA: TGTGCCACCAGCAGAGATTACGTTACAGATACGCAGTATTTT. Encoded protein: CATSRDYVTDTQYF.

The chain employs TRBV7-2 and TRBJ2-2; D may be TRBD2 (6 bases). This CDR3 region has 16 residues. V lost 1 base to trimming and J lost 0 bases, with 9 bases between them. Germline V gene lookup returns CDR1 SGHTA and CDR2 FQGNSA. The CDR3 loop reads CASSLGSGANTGELFF. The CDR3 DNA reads TGTGCCAGCAGCTTAGGGTCGGGGGCGAACACCGGGGAGCTGTTTTTT.

This chain's CDR3 is CASSYDNLNTEAFF. The CDR3 DNA is TGTGCCAGCAGTTACGACAACTTGAACACTGAAGCTTTCTTT. This chain connects TRBV27 to TRBJ1-1; no firm D call. This CDR3 is 14 amino acids long. Germline V gives CDR1 MNHEY, CDR2 SMNVEV (reference sequence). V was clipped by 4 bases and J by 0 bases, with 9 bases between them.

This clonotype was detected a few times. CDR3 sequence (DNA): TGTGCCAGCAGTTACGGTTGGGGGGCGCGAACTGAAGCTTTCTTT. It is translated as CASSYGWGARTEAFF. The genes are TRBV6-5 and TRBJ1-1; D may be TRBD1 (6 bases). CDR3 length equals 15 residues. V lost 2 bases to trimming and J lost 5 bases, with 15 bases between them. Germline lookup yields CDR1 MNHEY and CDR2 SVGAGI.

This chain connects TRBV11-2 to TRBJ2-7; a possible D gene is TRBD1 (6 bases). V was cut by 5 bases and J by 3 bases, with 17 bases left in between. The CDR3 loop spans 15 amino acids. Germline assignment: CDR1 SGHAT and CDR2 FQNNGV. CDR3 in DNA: TGTGCCAGCAGCCCAATATCGGGACAAAGCTACGAGCAGTACTTC. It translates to CASSPISGQSYEQYF.

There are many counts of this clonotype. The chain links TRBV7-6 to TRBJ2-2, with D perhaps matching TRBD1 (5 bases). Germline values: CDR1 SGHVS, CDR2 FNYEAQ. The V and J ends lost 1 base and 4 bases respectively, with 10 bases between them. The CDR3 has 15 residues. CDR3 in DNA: TGTGCCAGCAGCTTAGTGGCAGGGCCCACCGGGGAGCTGTTTTTT. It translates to CASSLVAGPTGELFF. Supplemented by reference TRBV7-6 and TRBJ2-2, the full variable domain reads GAGVSQSPRYKVTKRGQDVALRCDPISGHVSLYWYRQALGQGPEFLTYFNYEAQQDKSGLPNDRFSAERPEGSISTLTIQRTEQRDSAMYRCASSLVAGPTGELFFGEGSRLTVL.

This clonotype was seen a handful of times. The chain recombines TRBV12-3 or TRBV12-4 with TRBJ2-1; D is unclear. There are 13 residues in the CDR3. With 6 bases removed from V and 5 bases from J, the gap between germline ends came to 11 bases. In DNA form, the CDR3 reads TGTGCCAGCAGCGGACGAGAAAACAATGAGCAGTTCTTC. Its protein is CASSGRENNEQFF.

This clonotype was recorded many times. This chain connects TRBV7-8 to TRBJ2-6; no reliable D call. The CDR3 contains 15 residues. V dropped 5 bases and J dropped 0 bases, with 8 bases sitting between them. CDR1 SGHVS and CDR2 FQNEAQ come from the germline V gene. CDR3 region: CASSPRGSGANVLTF. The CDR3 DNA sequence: TGTGCCAGCAGCCCCCGAGGCTCTGGGGCCAACGTCCTGACTTTC.

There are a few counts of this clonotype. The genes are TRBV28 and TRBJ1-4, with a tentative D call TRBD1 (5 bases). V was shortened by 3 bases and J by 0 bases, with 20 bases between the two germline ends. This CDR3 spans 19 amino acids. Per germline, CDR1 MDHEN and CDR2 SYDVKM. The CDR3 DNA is TGTGCCAGCAGTTTGCTCGGGACCCCAGGGATAGCAACTAATGAAAAACTGTTTTTT. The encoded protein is CASSLLGTPGIATNEKLFF.

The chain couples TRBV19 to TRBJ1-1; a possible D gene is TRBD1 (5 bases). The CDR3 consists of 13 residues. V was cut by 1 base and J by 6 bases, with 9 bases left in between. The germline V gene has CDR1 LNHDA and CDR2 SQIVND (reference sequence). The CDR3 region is CASSIAGEAEAFF. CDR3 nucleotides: TGTGCCAGTAGTATAGCGGGGGAGGCTGAAGCTTTCTTT.

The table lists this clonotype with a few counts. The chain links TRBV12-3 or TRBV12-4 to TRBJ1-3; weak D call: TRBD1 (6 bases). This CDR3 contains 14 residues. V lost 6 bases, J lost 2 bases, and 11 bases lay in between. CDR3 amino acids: CASSLQGTGNTIYF. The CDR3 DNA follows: TGTGCCAGCAGCCTACAGGGAACTGGAAACACCATATATTTT.

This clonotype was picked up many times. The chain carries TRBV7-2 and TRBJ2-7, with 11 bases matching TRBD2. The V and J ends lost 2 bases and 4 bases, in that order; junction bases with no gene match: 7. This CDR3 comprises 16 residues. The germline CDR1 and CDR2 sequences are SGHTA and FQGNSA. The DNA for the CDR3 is TGTGCCAGCAGCTTATCGCGACTAGCGGGATGGTACGAGCAGTACTTC. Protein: CASSLSRLAGWYEQYF.

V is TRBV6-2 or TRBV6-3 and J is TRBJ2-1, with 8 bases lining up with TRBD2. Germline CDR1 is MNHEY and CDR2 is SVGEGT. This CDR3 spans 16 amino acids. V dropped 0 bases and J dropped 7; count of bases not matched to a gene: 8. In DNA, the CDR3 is TGTGCCAGCAGTTACTCCGGCGGGACTAGAAGAAATGAGCAGTTCTTC. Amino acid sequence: CASSYSGGTRRNEQFF.

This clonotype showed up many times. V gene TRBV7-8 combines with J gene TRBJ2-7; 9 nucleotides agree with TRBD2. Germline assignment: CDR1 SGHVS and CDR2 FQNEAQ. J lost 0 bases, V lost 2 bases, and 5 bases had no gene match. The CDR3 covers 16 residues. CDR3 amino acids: CASSLRPSGASYEQYV. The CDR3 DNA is TGTGCCAGCAGCTTACGTCCTAGCGGGGCCTCCTACGAGCAGTACGTC.

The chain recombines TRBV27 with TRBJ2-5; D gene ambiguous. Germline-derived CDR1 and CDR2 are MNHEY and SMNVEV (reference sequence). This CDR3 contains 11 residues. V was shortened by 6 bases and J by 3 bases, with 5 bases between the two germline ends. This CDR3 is CASRRKETQYF. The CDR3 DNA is TGTGCCAGCAGGAGAAAAGAGACCCAGTACTTC.

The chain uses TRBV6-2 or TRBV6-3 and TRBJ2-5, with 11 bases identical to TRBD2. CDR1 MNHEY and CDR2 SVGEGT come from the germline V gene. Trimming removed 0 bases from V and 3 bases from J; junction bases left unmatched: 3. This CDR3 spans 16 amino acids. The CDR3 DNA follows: TGTGCCAGCAGTTACTCGACTAGCGGGAACAAAGAGACCCAGTACTTC. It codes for CASSYSTSGNKETQYF.

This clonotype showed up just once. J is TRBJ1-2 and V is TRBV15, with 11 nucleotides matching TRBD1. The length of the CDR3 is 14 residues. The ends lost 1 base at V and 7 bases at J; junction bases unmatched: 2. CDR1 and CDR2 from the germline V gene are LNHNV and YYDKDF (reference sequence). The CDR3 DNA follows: TGTGCCACCAGCAGAGGAGGGACAGGGGGTGGCTACACCTTC. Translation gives CATSRGGTGGGYTF.

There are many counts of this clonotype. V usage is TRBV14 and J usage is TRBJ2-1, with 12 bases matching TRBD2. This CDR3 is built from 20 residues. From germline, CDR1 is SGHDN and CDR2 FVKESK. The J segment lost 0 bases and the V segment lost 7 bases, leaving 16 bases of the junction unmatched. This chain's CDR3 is CASTSRRGLAGASSYNEQFF. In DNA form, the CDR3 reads TGTGCCAGCACCTCTAGAAGGGGACTAGCGGGCGCGAGCTCCTACAATGAGCAGTTCTTC.

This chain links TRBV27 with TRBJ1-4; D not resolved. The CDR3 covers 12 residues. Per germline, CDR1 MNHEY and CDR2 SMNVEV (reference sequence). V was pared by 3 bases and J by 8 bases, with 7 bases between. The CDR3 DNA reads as TGTGCCAGCAGTTTCCTTGGCGAAAAACTGTTTTTT. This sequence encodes CASSFLGEKLFF.